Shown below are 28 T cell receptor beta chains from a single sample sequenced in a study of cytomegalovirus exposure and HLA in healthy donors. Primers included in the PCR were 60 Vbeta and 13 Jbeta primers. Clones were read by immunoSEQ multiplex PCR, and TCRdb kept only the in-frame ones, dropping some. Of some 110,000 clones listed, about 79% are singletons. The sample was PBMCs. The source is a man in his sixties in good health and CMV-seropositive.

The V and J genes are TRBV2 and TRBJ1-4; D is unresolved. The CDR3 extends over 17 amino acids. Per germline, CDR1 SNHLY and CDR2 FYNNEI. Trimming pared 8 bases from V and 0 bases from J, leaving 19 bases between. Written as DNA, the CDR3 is TGTGCCAGCCGTGGATACGTGGCCACCGCAACTAATGAAAAACTGTTTTTT. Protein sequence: CASRGYVATATNEKLFF.

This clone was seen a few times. The CDR3, as DNA: TGCAGCGTTGAGGGCCACAGGGGGCAGTCCTACAATGAGCAGTTCTTC. Its translation is CSVEGHRGQSYNEQFF. The V gene is TRBV29-1, the J gene TRBJ2-1; 9 nucleotides agree with TRBD1. The CDR3 is made up of 16 amino acids. The germline V gene encodes CDR1 SQVTM and CDR2 ANQGSEA. Losses at the gene ends were 3 bases for V and 1 base for J; bases not matched to a gene: 7.

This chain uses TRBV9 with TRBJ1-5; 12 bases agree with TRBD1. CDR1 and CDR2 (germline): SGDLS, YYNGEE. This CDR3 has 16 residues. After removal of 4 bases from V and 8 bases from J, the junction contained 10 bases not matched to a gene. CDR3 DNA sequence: TGTGCCAGCAGCCCCGGGACAGGGGGCCCAAATAAGCCCCAGCATTTT. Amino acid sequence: CASSPGTGGPNKPQHF.

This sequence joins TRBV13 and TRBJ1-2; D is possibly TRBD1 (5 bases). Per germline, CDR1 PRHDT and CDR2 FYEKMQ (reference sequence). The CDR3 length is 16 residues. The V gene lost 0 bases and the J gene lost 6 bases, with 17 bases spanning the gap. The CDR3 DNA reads TGTGCCAGCAGCTTAGGCCTAAACAGGCCTGGGGATGGCTACACCTTC. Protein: CASSLGLNRPGDGYTF.

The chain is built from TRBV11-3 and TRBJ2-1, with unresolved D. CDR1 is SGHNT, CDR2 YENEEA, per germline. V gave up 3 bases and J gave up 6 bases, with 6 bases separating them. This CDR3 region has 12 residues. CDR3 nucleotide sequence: TGTGCCAGCAGCTTCTCCAGCAATGAGCAGTTCTTC. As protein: CASSFSSNEQFF.

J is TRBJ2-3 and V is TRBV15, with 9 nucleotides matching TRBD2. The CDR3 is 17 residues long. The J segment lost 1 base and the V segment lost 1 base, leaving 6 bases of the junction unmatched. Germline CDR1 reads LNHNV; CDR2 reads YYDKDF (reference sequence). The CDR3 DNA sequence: TGTGCCACCAGCAGAGGCGTAGAGCGGGGGGGCACAGATACGCAGTATTTT. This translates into CATSRGVERGGTDTQYF.

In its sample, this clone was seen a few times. The CDR3: CASRGGSPNPKGTDTQYF. For the CDR3, the DNA is TGTGCCAGCAGGGGCGGGTCTCCCAATCCAAAGGGCACAGATACGCAGTATTTT. V and J are TRBV5-6 and TRBJ2-3; a weak D match, TRBD2 (5 bases). This CDR3 is built from 18 residues. Trimming took 5 bases from V and 1 from J, leaving 23 bases between them. Germline values: CDR1 SGHDT, CDR2 YYEEEE.

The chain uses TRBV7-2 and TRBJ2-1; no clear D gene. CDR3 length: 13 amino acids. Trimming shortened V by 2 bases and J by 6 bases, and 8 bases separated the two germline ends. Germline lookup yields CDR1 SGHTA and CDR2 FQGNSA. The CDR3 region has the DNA TGTGCCAGCAGCTTAACACAGCTCAATGAGCAGTTCTTC. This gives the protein CASSLTQLNEQFF. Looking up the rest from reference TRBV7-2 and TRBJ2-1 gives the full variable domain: GAGVSQSPSNKVTEKGKDVELRCDPISGHTALYWYRQSLGQGLEFLIYFQGNSAPDKSGLPSDRFSAERTGGSVSTLTIQRTQQEDSAVYLCASSLTQLNEQFFGPGTRLTVL.

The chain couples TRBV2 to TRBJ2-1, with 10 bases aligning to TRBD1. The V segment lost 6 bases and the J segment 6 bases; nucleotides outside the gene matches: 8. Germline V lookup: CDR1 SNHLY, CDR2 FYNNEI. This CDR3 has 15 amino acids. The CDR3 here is CASRYDRGPPNEQFF. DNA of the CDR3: TGTGCCAGCAGATATGACAGGGGGCCCCCCAATGAGCAGTTCTTC.

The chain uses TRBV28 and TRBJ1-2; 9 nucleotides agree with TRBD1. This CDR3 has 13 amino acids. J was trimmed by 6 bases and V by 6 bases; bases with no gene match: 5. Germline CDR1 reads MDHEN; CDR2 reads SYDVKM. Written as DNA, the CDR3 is TGTGCCAGCAGACCTACAGGGGGCGATGGCTACACCTTC. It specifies CASRPTGGDGYTF.

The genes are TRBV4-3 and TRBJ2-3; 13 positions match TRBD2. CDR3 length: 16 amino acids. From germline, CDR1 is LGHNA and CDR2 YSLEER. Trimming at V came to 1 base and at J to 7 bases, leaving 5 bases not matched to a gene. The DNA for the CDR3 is TGCGCCAGCAGCCAAGCACTAGCGGGGGGGCCAAATACGCAGTATTTT. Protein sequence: CASSQALAGGPNTQYF.

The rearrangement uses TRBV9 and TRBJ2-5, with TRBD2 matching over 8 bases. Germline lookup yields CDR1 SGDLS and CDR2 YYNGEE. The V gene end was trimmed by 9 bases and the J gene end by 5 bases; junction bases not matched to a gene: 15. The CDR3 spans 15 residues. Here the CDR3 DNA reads TGTGCCACCAACCAAGCCGGGGGGGTGTGGGAGACCCAGTACTTC. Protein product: CATNQAGGVWETQYF.

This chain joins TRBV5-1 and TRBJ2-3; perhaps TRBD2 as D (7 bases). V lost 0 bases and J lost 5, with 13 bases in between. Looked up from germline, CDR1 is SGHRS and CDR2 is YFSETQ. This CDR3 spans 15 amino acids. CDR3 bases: TGCGCCAGCAGCTTGGAGGGGGGGGACATAGATACGCAGTATTTT. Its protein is CASSLEGGDIDTQYF.

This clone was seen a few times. CDR3 sequence (DNA): TGTGCCAGCAGACCGGACAGCGAAGAGACCCAGTACTTC. Encoded protein: CASRPDSEETQYF. The chain has TRBV6-5 and TRBJ2-5; the D gene is possibly TRBD1 (6 bases). CDR3 length: 13 residues. Trimming removed 6 bases at V and 3 bases at J, with 11 bases between. Looked up from germline, CDR1 is MNHEY and CDR2 is SVGAGI.

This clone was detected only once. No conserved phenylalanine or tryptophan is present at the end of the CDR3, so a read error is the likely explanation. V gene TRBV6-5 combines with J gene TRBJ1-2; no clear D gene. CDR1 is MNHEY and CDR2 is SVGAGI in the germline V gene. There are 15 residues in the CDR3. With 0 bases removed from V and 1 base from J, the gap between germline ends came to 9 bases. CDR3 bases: TGTGCCAGCAGTTACTCGACCAATAATAACTATGGCTACACCCTC. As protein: CASSYSTNNNYGYTL.

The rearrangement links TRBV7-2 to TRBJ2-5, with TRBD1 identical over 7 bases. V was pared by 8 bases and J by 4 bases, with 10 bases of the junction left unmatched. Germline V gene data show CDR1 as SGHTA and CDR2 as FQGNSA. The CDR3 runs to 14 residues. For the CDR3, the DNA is TGTGCCAGCCTGGACCCATCAGGGGGAGAGACCCAGTACTTC. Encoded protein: CASLDPSGGETQYF.

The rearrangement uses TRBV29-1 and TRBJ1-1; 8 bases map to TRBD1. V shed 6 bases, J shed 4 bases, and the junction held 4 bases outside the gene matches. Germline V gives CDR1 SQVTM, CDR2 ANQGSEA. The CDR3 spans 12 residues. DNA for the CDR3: TGCAGCGTGGACAGGGAGAGCACTGAAGCTTTCTTT. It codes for CSVDRESTEAFF.

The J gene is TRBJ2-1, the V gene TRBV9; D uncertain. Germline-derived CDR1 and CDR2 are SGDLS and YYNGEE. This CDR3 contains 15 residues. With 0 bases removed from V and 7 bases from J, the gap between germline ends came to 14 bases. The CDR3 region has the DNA TGTGCCAGCAGCGTAGAGCTAGGCGGTTGGAATGAGCAGTTCTTC. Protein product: CASSVELGGWNEQFF.

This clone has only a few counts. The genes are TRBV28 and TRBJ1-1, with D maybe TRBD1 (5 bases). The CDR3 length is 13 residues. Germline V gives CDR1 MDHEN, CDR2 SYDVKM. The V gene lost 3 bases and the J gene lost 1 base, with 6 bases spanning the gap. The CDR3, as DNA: TGTGCCAGCAGTTTGGGGCCGAACACTGAAGCTTTCTTT. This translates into CASSLGPNTEAFF.

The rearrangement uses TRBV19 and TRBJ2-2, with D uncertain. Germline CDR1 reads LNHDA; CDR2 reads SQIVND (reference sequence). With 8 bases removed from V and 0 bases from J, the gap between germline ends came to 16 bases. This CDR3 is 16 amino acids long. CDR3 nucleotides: TGTGCCAGTCGCTCAGTACTACGCGCGAACACCGGGGAGCTGTTTTTT. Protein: CASRSVLRANTGELFF.

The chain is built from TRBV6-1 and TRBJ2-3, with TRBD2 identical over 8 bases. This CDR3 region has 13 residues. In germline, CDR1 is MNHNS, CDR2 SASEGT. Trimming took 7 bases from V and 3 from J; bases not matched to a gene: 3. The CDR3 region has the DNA TGTGCCAGCAAGGTAGCGGGAACAGATACGCAGTATTTT. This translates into CASKVAGTDTQYF.

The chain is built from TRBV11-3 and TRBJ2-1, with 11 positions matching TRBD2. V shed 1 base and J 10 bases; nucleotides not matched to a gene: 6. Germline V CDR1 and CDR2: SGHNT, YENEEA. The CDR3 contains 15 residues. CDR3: CASSLGGLAASEQFF. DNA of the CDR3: TGTGCCAGCAGCTTAGGGGGACTAGCGGCCTCGGAGCAGTTCTTC.

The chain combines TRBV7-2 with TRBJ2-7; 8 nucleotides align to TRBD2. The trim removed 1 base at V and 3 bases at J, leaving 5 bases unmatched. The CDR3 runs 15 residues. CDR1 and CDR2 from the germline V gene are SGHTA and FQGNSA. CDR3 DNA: TGTGCCAGCAGCTTAGGAGCGGGGGCCTTCTACGAGCAGTACTTC. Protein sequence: CASSLGAGAFYEQYF.

In DNA, the CDR3 is TGTGCCAGCAGCCACGCGACTCCTCCCTACGAGCAGTACTTC. It specifies CASSHATPPYEQYF. The chain links TRBV14 to TRBJ2-7, with D hard to call. The CDR3 is 14 residues long. Germline-derived CDR1 and CDR2 are SGHDN and FVKESK. The V and J ends lost 3 bases and 2 bases respectively, with 11 bases between them.

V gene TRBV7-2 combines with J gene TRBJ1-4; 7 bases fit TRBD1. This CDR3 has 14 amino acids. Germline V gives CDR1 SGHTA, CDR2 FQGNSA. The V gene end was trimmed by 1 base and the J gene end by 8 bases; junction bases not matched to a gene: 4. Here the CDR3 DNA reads TGTGCCAGCAGCTTAGAACCCAGGGGGGAAAAACTGTTTTTT. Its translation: CASSLEPRGEKLFF.

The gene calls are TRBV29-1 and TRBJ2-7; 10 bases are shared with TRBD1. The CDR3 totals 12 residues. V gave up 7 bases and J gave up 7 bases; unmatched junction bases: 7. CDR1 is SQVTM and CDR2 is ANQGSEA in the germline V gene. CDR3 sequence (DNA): TGCAGCGCCGGGACAGGGGATTGGGAGCAGTACTTC. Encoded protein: CSAGTGDWEQYF.

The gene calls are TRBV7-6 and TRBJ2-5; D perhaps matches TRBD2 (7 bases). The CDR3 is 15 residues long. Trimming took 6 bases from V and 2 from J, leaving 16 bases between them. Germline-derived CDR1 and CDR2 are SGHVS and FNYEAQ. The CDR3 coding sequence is TGTGCCAGCAGGAGGGGGAGGGGGTTACAAGAGACCCAGTACTTC. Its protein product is CASRRGRGLQETQYF.

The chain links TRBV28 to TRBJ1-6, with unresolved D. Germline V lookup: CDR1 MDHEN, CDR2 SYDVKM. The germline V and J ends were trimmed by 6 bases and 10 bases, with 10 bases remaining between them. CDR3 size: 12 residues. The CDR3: CASSPAQSPLHF. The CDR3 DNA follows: TGTGCCAGCAGCCCTGCTCAGTCACCCCTCCACTTT. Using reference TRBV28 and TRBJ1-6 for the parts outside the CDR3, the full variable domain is DVKVTQSSRYLVKRTGEKVFLECVQDMDHENMFWYRQDPGLGLRLIYFSYDVKMKEKGDIPEGYSVSREKKERFSLILESASTNQTSMYLCASSPAQSPLHFGNGTRLTVT.